A selection of T cell receptor beta chains follows, all from one sample in a study of CD8+CD57+ T cells in acquired aplastic anemia. TCRdb recomputed calls from the reads with MiXCR, one row per CDR3 protein. The sample contains approximately 180,000 distinct CDR3 sequences, roughly 50% of which appear only once. Sequencing used sorted CD4+, CD8+, or CD8+CD57+ T cells (not recorded which) from PBMCs. The receptors originated from a human donor with aplastic anemia. Each CDR3 is given with its conserved first and last residue. D genes are given only for firm matches. Expanded clones get a size class; other rows say once, few or many, or leave the size out.

j_call,v_call,clone_size,d_call,cdr3_nt,cdr3_aa
TRBJ1-2,TRBV24-1,-,-,TGTGCCACCAGTGATTTTCGAGGGGAAAACTATGGCTACACCTTC,CATSDFRGENYGYTF
TRBJ2-7,TRBV6-2/TRBV6-3,-,TRBD2,TGTGCCAGCAGCTGGACTAGGGGCGGCTACGAGCAGTACTTC,CASSWTRGGYEQYF
TRBJ2-1,TRBV24-1,-,-,TGTGCCACCAGTGACAGCGGGCCTGAGCAGTTCTTC,CATSDSGPEQFF
TRBJ1-3,TRBV20-1,many,-,TGCAGTGCTAGAGATTACAACTCTGGAAACACCATATATTTT,CSARDYNSGNTIYF
TRBJ1-4,TRBV2,many,-,TGTGCCAGCAGCCCCGACAGGAGGGGTAATGAAAAACTGTTTTTT,CASSPDRRGNEKLFF
TRBJ2-1,TRBV13,-,-,TGTGCCAGCAGCACACAGAGACTGTACAATGAGCAGTTCTTC,CASSTQRLYNEQFF
TRBJ1-1,TRBV18,-,-,TGTGCCAGCTCACAGGCTACAGTGAACACTGAAGCTTTCTTT,CASSQATVNTEAFF
TRBJ1-2,TRBV10-3,few,-,TGTGCTGCCGGGGGTGTGGACTATGGCTACACCTTC,CAAGGVDYGYTF
TRBJ1-3,TRBV11-2,few,-,TGTGCCAGCAGCTTCGACCTAAACACCATATATTTT,CASSFDLNTIYF
TRBJ1-2,TRBV12-3/TRBV12-4,-,-,TGTGCCATCACTGGTACGCCGGACTATGGCTACACCTTC,CAITGTPDYGYTF
TRBJ1-2,TRBV2,few,TRBD1,TGTGCCATCTCCTCGACAGGGTATGGCTACACCTTC,CAISSTGYGYTF
TRBJ2-7,TRBV7-9,many,TRBD1,TGTGCCAGCAGCTTATTGACAGGGTTCTCCTACGAGCAGTACTTC,CASSLLTGFSYEQYF
TRBJ2-7,TRBV4-1,-,TRBD1,TGCGCCAGCAGCCAAGGTTCCTTCCGGGACAGCTCCTACGAGCAGTACTTC,CASSQGSFRDSSYEQYF
TRBJ1-6,TRBV10-3,few,-,TGTGCCATCAGTGAGGGGAGGGGGATAAATAATTCACCCCTCCACTTT,CAISEGRGINNSPLHF
TRBJ1-1,TRBV12-5,many,-,TGTGCTAGTGGTTGGCCGACAGACGTTGAAGCTTTCTTT,CASGWPTDVEAFF
TRBJ2-7,TRBV4-3,-,TRBD1,TGCGCCAGCAGCCAGGCCGGGACAGGGTCATACGAGCAGTACTTC,CASSQAGTGSYEQYF
TRBJ2-2,TRBV7-3,few,-,TGTGCCAGCAGCTTAACGGGACGGGACACCGGGGAGCTGTTTTTT,CASSLTGRDTGELFF
TRBJ2-6,TRBV7-8,many,-,TGTGCCAGCAGACTACAGATTGTGGCGGGGGCCAACGTCCTGACTTTC,CASRLQIVAGANVLTF
TRBJ2-7,TRBV6-1,many,-,TGTGCCAGCAGTCCCGGGGGGCCCGAGCAGTACTTC,CASSPGGPEQYF
TRBJ2-2,TRBV6-1,-,TRBD2,TGTGCCAGCATACCTGGGAGGGACACCGGGGAGCTGTTTTTT,CASIPGRDTGELFF
TRBJ1-1,TRBV19,-,-,TGTGCCAGTAGTATAGTGATCGGGGACACTGAAGCTTTCTTT,CASSIVIGDTEAFF
TRBJ2-1,TRBV15,once,TRBD2,TGTGCCACCAGCAGAGGCCGGGACTACGAGCAGTTCTTC,CATSRGRDYEQFF
TRBJ1-2,TRBV15,-,-,TGTGCCACCAGCAGGGACCCCGGGGCATATGGCTACACCTTC,CATSRDPGAYGYTF
TRBJ2-7,TRBV12-3/TRBV12-4,-,TRBD2,TGTGCCAGCAGTTTGGCGGGGGGTAACTCATACGAGCAGTACTTC,CASSLAGGNSYEQYF
TRBJ2-1,TRBV24-1,once,-,TGTGCCACCAGTGATTTGCCGGGATCAAATGAGCAGTTCTTC,CATSDLPGSNEQFF
TRBJ2-1,TRBV19,-,TRBD1,TGTGCCAGTAGTGATCGACAGGGGAATGAGCAGTTCTTC,CASSDRQGNEQFF
TRBJ1-1,TRBV7-6,-,-,TGTGCCAGCAGCTCTTCCTCCATCCTTCAAGGGGACACTGAGGCTTTCTTT,CASSSSSILQGDTEAFF
TRBJ1-1,TRBV6-1,-,-,TGTGCCAGCAGTGAATCGGAGGGGTGGACTGAAGCTTTCTTT,CASSESEGWTEAFF
TRBJ2-1,TRBV25-1,-,TRBD2,TGTGCCAGCGGTAAGAATAGCGGGAGGGCCTCGGACAATGAGCAGTTCTTC,CASGKNSGRASDNEQFF
TRBJ1-5,TRBV10-3,-,-,TGTGCCATCAGCCCTCAACAGGGACTTCAGCCCCAGCATTTT,CAISPQQGLQPQHF
TRBJ1-3,TRBV20-1,many,-,TGCAGTGCAGTAAGGGACACCCCTGGAAACACCATATATTTT,CSAVRDTPGNTIYF
TRBJ2-3,TRBV10-3,-,-,TGTGCCATCAGTGAGCCTCCCACCCCGCAGTATTTT,CAISEPPTPQYF
TRBJ2-3,TRBV7-8,-,TRBD2,TGTGCCAGCAGCCCTATGACTAGCGGGGTTAGCACAGATACGCAGTATTTT,CASSPMTSGVSTDTQYF
TRBJ1-1,TRBV5-1,many,TRBD1,TGCGCCAGCAGCCCGACCGGGACAGGGAACACTGAAGCTTTCTTT,CASSPTGTGNTEAFF
TRBJ1-1,TRBV19,many,-,TGTGCCAGTAGCACCCAATCCGAAGCTTTCTTT,CASSTQSEAFF
TRBJ1-2,TRBV5-1,-,-,TGCGCCAGCAGCTTGAGTTTGGGTAACTATGGCTACACCTTC,CASSLSLGNYGYTF
TRBJ2-7,TRBV2,-,-,TGTGCCGTTAAGACTGGGACGGCGGACTACGAGCAGTACTTC,CAVKTGTADYEQYF
TRBJ1-2,TRBV19,many,-,TGTGCCAGTAGTGAATCCCGGCCCTTTGACTATGGCTACACCTTC,CASSESRPFDYGYTF
TRBJ1-4,TRBV2,many,TRBD1,TGTGCCAGCAGTCCAGGGGGCTTGTCTAATGAAAAACTGTTTTTT,CASSPGGLSNEKLFF
TRBJ1-2,TRBV3-1,many,-,TGTGCCAGCAGCCAAGAAGACCTCTATGGCTACACCTTC,CASSQEDLYGYTF
TRBJ1-2,TRBV2,-,-,TGTGCCAGCACACCCATGGGCGGCTACACCTTC,CASTPMGGYTF